This T cell receptor beta chain is from a study of CD8 T cells in ankylosing spondylitis. With molecular barcodes, quantitative 5'-RACE was used to make the TCR beta libraries. TCRdb ran MiXCR on the 5' RACE reads and lists one entry per CDR3 protein. The table records some 800,000 distinct CDR3 sequences, over 9.5% of them present only once. CDR3 length: 15 residues. Germline V gives CDR1 MNHNS, CDR2 SASEGT. Trimming cost V 5 bases and J 0 bases, with 11 bases left between them. Study-level points and caveats: It was reported that disease-linked clones were significantly enriched in matched ankylosing spondylitis synovial fluid. Certain motif variants had earlier been reported in reactive arthritis synovial fluid and blood. Disease-associated clonotypes exhibited CD8+ identity and were relatively infrequent in peripheral blood. One TCR beta motif, made up of roughly eight highly homologous variants, appeared characteristic of ankylosing spondylitis blood.

With regard to this clonotype: Its specificity is unknown.

Sequencing was carried out using blood, either unsorted or a sorted T cell fraction (not recorded which). The chain uses TRBV6-1 and TRBJ1-3; the D is unclear. This receptor was obtained from a male donor with ankylosing spondylitis. The CDR3 nucleotides are TGTGCCAGCAGTCCCACGGCAAGCTCTGGAAACACCATATATTTT. This translates into CASSPTASSGNTIYF.